The sequence of this TCR beta chain was determined in a study of T cells in Graves' hyperthyroidism and ophthalmopathy. On the study more broadly: Sampling of peripheral blood happened at initial diagnosis, prior to any treatment.

Germline loops: CDR1 ENHRY, CDR2 SYGVKD. The CDR3 is 14 residues long. V dropped 6 bases and J dropped 5 bases, with 17 bases sitting between them. This clonotype was counted many times. RNA transcripts were the template for amplifying TCR beta CDR3 regions. A set of HTBI primers served as the primers for a first-round RT-PCR of the TCR CDR3. TCRdb fed the multiplex PCR reads into MiXCR, producing one record per CDR3 protein. The sample has 250,000 to 300,000 distinct CDR3 sequences, roughly 15% seen once. This TCR derives from a woman aged 40-49 years with Graves' hyperthyroidism. Source material: blood. The gene calls are TRBV10-3 and TRBJ2-7; a possible D gene is TRBD1 (5 bases). The CDR3 DNA is TGTGCCATCAGAAACAGCTTCGGACACGACGAGCAGTACTTC. This translates into CAIRNSFGHDEQYF.